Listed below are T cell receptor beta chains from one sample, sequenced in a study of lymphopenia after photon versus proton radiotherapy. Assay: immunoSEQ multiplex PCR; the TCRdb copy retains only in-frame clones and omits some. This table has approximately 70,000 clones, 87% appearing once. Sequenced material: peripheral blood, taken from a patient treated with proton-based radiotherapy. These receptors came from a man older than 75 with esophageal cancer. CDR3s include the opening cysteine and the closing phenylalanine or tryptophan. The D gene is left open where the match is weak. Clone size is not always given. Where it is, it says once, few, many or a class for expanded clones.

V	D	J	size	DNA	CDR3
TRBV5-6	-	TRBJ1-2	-	TGTGCCAGCAGCTTGGAACGGAACTATGGCTACACCTTC	CASSLERNYGYTF
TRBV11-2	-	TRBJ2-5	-	TGTGCCAGCAGCTTAGATCTCCTAGTAGAGACCCAGTACTTC	CASSLDLLVETQYF
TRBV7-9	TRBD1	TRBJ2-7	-	TGTGCCAGCAGTTCCGCCGGCAGGGGGTACGAGCAGTACTTC	CASSSAGRGYEQYF
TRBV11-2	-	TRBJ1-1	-	TGTGCCAGCAGCTTAGGGCGGCGAGTTCGAGAGGTAGCTTTCTTT	CASSLGRRVREVAFF
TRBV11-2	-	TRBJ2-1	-	TGTGCCAGCAGCTACTCCCTAGGGAGCTCCTACAATGAGCAGTTCTTC	CASSYSLGSSYNEQFF
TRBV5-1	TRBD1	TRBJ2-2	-	TGCGCCAGCAGCCTGGGACAGGGAGTGACCGGGGAGCTGTTTTTT	CASSLGQGVTGELFF
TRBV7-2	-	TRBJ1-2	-	TGTGCCAGCAGCTTAGAGGGGTCCGCTGGCTATGGCTACACCTTC	CASSLEGSAGYGYTF
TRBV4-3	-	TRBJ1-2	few	TGCGCCAGCAGCCAAGAGGGGGTACGGACCTATGGCTACACCTTC	CASSQEGVRTYGYTF
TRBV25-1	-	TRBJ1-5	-	TGTGCCAGCAGTGAATTAGCTTACCTGCCTTATAGCAATCAGCCCCAGCATTTT	CASSELAYLPYSNQPQHF
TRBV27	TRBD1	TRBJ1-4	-	TGTGCCAGCAGTTGGGGGACAGGGATTAATGAAAAACTGTTTTTT	CASSWGTGINEKLFF
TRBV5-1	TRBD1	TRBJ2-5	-	TGCGCCAGCAGCTCCCGGACAGGGGAAGAGACCCAGTACTTC	CASSSRTGEETQYF
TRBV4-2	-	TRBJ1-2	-	TGTGCCAGCAGCCACCTCGTTAGACAGGCGGGGGGCTACACCTTC	CASSHLVRQAGGYTF
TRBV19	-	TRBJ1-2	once	TGTGCCAGTAGTTTACAGGAGAACTATGGCTACACCTTC	CASSLQENYGYTF
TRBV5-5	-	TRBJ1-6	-	TGTGCCAGCAGCTTGGAAGGGTACCGGGTGGGGGATAATTCACCCCTCCACTTT	CASSLEGYRVGDNSPLHF
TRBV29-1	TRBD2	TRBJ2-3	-	TGCAGCGTTGTTCGCGGGAGGGCCCCAGATACGCAGTATTTT	CSVVRGRAPDTQYF
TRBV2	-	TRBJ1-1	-	TGTGCCAGCACCCTAAGATCCGAAGCTTTCTTT	CASTLRSEAFF
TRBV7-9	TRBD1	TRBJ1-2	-	TGTGCCAGCAGCTTATCCCGCAGGGGGTTGAATGGCTACACCTTC	CASSLSRRGLNGYTF
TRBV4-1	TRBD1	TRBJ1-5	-	TGCGCCAGCAGCCCGTACAGGGGTAATCAGCCCCAGCATTTT	CASSPYRGNQPQHF
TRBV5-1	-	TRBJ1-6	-	TGCGCCAGCAGCGAAACTCGTTATAATTCACCCCTCCACTTT	CASSETRYNSPLHF
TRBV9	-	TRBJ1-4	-	TGTGCCAGCAGCGCTCATGGGGGGGTAGGAGAAAAACTGTTTTTT	CASSAHGGVGEKLFF
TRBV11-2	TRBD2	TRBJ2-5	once	TGTGCCAGCAGCTCAAACGGGTTCGCGGGAGACTACTTC	CASSSNGFAGDYF
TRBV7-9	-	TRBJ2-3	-	TGTGCCAGCAGCTTGCCGGGACCAGATACGCAGTATTTT	CASSLPGPDTQYF
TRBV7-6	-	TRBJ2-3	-	TGTGCCAGCAGCTTAGAGAGAACAGGGTTTGGTGCACAGGATACGCAGTATTTT	CASSLERTGFGAQDTQYF
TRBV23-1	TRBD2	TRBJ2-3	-	TGCGCCAGCAGTCAATCTATTGATTGTTTGATCGCGGGGGGCCATGTAGATACGCAGTATTTT	CASSQSIDCLIAGGHVDTQYF
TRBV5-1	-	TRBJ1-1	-	TGCGCCAGCAGCGCGGGGGGGCAGAACACTGAAGCTTTCTTT	CASSAGGQNTEAFF
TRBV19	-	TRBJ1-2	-	TGTGCCAGTAGTTTACAGGACGGGGGCTTAGACTACACCTTC	CASSLQDGGLDYTF
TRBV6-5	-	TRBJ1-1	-	TGTGCCAGCAGCATTCTCCCGAACACTGAAGCTTTCTTT	CASSILPNTEAFF
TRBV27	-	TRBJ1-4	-	TGTGCCAGCAGTTTATCTGGGACTACTAATGAAAAACTGTTTTTT	CASSLSGTTNEKLFF
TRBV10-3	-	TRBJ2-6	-	TGTGCCATCAGTGAATCTACTGGGGCCAACGTCCTGACTTTC	CAISESTGANVLTF
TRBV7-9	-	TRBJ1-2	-	TGTGCCAGCAGCATGACAGACGCTTCCTCTGGCTACACCTTC	CASSMTDASSGYTF
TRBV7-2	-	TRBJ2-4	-	TGTGCCAGCAGCCCCCTCCCGGGGGCTAACATTCAGTACTTC	CASSPLPGANIQYF
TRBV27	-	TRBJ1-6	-	TGTGCCAGCAGTTTCGGGCTTCGAAATTCACCCCTCCACTTT	CASSFGLRNSPLHF
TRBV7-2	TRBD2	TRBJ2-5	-	TGTGCCAGCAGCCGTATAGCGGGAGGAGGTGGGACCCAGTACTTC	CASSRIAGGGGTQYF
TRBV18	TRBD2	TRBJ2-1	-	TGTGCCAGCTCGGACGGACTAGCGGGGGGCAACAATGAGCAGTTCTTC	CASSDGLAGGNNEQFF
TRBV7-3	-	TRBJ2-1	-	TGTGCCAGCAGCCCCCTGACGTCTCGGGTCGGCGACTACAATGAGCAGTTCTTC	CASSPLTSRVGDYNEQFF
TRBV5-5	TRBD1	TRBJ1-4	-	TGTGCCAGCAGCCCGAGGGCGGGGACAGGGGGTGAAAAACTGTTTTTT	CASSPRAGTGGEKLFF
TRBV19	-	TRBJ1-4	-	TGTGCCAGTAGCTCGGAGGCAACTAATGAAAAACTGTTTTTT	CASSSEATNEKLFF
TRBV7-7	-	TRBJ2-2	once	TGTGCCAGCAGCCAAGGGGTAGCCGACACCGGGGAGCTGTTTTTT	CASSQGVADTGELFF
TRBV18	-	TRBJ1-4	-	TGTGCCAGCTCACCTTTGGGTCAGCATAATGAAAAACTGTTTTTT	CASSPLGQHNEKLFF
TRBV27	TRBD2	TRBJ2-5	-	TGTGCCAGCAGCCATATTCCGGGACTAGCGGAAGGGCCCCAGTACTTC	CASSHIPGLAEGPQYF
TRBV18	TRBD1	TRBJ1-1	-	TGTGCCAGCTCATCACGACAGGGGAACACTGAAGCTTTCTTT	CASSSRQGNTEAFF
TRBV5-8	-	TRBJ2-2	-	TGTGCCAGCATCCCTACCCGAAACGGGGAGCTGTTTTTT	CASIPTRNGELFF
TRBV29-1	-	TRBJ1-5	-	TGCAGCGTGTCCGGGAGCAATCAGCCCCAGCATTTT	CSVSGSNQPQHF
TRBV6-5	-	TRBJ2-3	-	TGTGCCACCCAGAGGGGCACCACAGATACGCAGTATTTT	CATQRGTTDTQYF
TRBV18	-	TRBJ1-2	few	TGTGCCAGCTCACCCTCCGGGTTCGGCCGTGGCTACACCTTC	CASSPSGFGRGYTF
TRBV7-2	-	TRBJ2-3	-	TGTGCCAGCAGCTTACTCAGGGGGGCGAGCACAGATACGCAGTATTTT	CASSLLRGASTDTQYF
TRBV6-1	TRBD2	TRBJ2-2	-	TGTGCCAGCAGTGAACAGCGGGGGGCGACCACCGGGGAGCTGTTTTTT	CASSEQRGATTGELFF
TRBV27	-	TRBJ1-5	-	TGTGCCAGCAGTTTATCGGGGGGGGTAGATCAGCCCCAGCATTTT	CASSLSGGVDQPQHF
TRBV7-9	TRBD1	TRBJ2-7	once	TGTGCCAGCAACCGGGACAGGCCCTACGAGCAGTACTTC	CASNRDRPYEQYF
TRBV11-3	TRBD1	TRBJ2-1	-	TGTGCCAGCAGCCGCGGGCAGGGGGATAAAAATGAGCAGTTCTTC	CASSRGQGDKNEQFF
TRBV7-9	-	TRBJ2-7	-	TGTGCCAGCACCAAAGGGACCACCTACGAGCAGTACTTC	CASTKGTTYEQYF
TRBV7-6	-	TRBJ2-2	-	TGTGCCAGCTTTGACGGGCGGGAAAGGGGCACCGGGGAGCTGTTTTTT	CASFDGRERGTGELFF
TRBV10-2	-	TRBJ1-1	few	TGCGCCAGCAGTGAGTACAGCCGGGCCACTGAAGCTTTCTTT	CASSEYSRATEAFF
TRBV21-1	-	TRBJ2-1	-	TGTGCCAGCAGCAAAGGCGAAACGGGAGGACCTCCCTACAATGAGCAGTTCTTC	CASSKGETGGPPYNEQFF
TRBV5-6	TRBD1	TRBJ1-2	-	TGTGCCAGCAGCTTGGATACGGACAGGGGGCCGGGCTACACCTTC	CASSLDTDRGPGYTF
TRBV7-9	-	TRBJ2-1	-	TGTGCCAGCAGCAAGTGGAGGGGGCGGAGCTCCTACAATGAGCAGTTCTTC	CASSKWRGRSSYNEQFF
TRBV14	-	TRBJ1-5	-	TGTGCCAGCAGCCAAGATTCCGTTCAGCCCCAGCATTTT	CASSQDSVQPQHF